This T cell receptor beta chain is drawn from a study of immune characterization of retroperitoneal liposarcoma. TCRdb reprocessed the PCR reads with MiXCR, giving one entry per CDR3 protein. The data show about 2,400 distinct CDR3 sequences, with approximately 24% seen just once and about a tenth held by the top ten. V lost 0 bases to trimming and J lost 12 bases, with 12 bases between them. The length of the CDR3 is 13 residues. Per the germline V gene, CDR1 is MNHNY and CDR2 is SVGAGI (reference sequence). In this sample, this clonotype is large (0.1 to 1%). This receptor was identified in a male donor with retroperitoneal liposarcoma. J is TRBJ2-1 and V is TRBV6-6, with D tentatively TRBD2 (5 bases). Material for sequencing was tumor tissue. As DNA, the CDR3 is TGTGCCAGCAGTTACTCCCTAGCAGGAAGGCAGTTCTTC. Protein sequence: CASSYSLAGRQFF.